These 3 T cell receptor beta chains were all obtained from the same sample, sequenced in a study of cytomegalovirus exposure and HLA in healthy donors. The study ran its PCR with 60 Vbeta and 13 Jbeta primers. Assay: immunoSEQ multiplex PCR; the TCRdb copy retains only in-frame clones and omits some. The sample contains some 150,000 clones, roughly 75% of which appear only once. Material for sequencing was PBMCs. The receptors were sampled from a man aged 35 to 55 in good health and CMV-seronegative.

This clone appeared a few times. V is TRBV6-5 and J is TRBJ1-6, with 10 positions matching TRBD1. V shed 8 bases and J 9 bases; nucleotides not matched to a gene: 4. This CDR3 is built from 13 residues. Germline values: CDR1 MNHEY, CDR2 SVGAGI. The CDR3 loop reads CASGTGVLSPLHF. CDR3 DNA: TGTGCCAGCGGGACAGGGGTACTTTCACCCCTCCACTTT.

The V call is TRBV5-1, the J call TRBJ2-2; TRBD1 matches 7 bases. The CDR3 consists of 14 residues. Germline V lookup: CDR1 SGHRS, CDR2 YFSETQ. J gave up 11 bases and V 4 bases, and 11 bases lay outside the gene matches. The CDR3 is CASSHGQENGELFF. The DNA for the CDR3 is TGCGCCAGCAGCCACGGACAGGAGAACGGAGAGCTGTTTTTT.

The chain combines TRBV7-9 with TRBJ1-1; D is undetermined. CDR1 is SEHNR, CDR2 FQNEAQ, per germline (reference sequence). The CDR3 is made up of 13 amino acids. V was pared by 1 base and J by 3 bases, with 6 bases between. CDR3 protein: CASSLVADTEAFF. The CDR3 coding sequence is TGTGCCAGCAGCTTAGTGGCAGACACTGAAGCTTTCTTT.